This TCR beta chain was captured by sequencing in a study of shared clonotypes between healthy human individuals. CD8 cells classed as naive were CD45RO-negative and positively selected for CCR7, excluding terminally differentiated effector memory CD45RA+ cells. This clone occurred once. The CDR3 contains 12 residues. Looked up from germline, CDR1 is SGHKS and CDR2 is YYEKEE (reference sequence). V shed 4 bases and J shed 2 bases, with 5 bases lying between them. The material for each subset, its genomic DNA, was split evenly across several immunoSEQ plates. As originally analysed: Junction-only immunoSEQ sequences carried no quality scores, so filtering differed. Measured with immunoSEQ multiplex PCR; TCRdb has only the in-frame clones, and not every one. V and J calls and clone size follow that table, whereas D and trimming were derived from the DNA. The sample yields fewer than 1 million clones, around 96% seen once.

The chain combines TRBV5-5 with TRBJ2-3; D ambiguous. The origin of this receptor is a man aged 25-40 years in good health. The sequenced sample consisted of naive CD8+ T cells sorted from blood. CDR3 nucleotides: TGTGCCAGCAGCCTGACCACAGATACGCAGTATTTT. Protein: CASSLTTDTQYF.